This TCR beta chain stems from a study of T cells after yellow fever vaccination. With 8 bases removed from V and 6 bases from J, the gap between germline ends came to 23 bases. Germline values: CDR1 ENHRY, CDR2 SYGVKD. CDR3 size: 15 residues. A 5'RACE template-switching step, the method used to make TCR cDNA, added a universal primer site and UMIs. TCRdb processed the 5' RACE reads anew with MiXCR; each CDR3 protein has one entry. The sample lists some 600,000 distinct CDR3 sequences; 10% to 15% were seen once. A few counts support this clonotype. The chain is built from TRBV10-3 and TRBJ2-7; either TRBD1 or TRBD2 may supply D (5 bases each). The clonotype originates from a man in his thirties or forties who received the YFV17D yellow fever vaccine. The sample in question was PBMCs, obtained on the day of the yellow fever booster vaccination. CDR3 in DNA: TGTGCCATCGGCGCCGGGACCACAAAGACGGGCGAGCAGTACTTC. It specifies CAIGAGTTKTGEQYF.